In its sample, the clone carrying this TCR beta chain was seen a few times. This specimen belongs to a study of blood T cell repertoires in COVID-19. Across the study: Whether acute or convalescent, the COVID-19 samples came from the United States, Italy and Spain. The cDNA or gDNA used as material had been derived from T cells, B-cell-depleted T cells, or PBMCs.

Trimming pared 2 bases from V and 3 bases from J, leaving 10 bases between. Looked up from germline, CDR1 is SEHNR and CDR2 is FQNEAQ (reference sequence). The CDR3 spans 14 residues. The data were produced by immunoSEQ multiplex PCR, yet TCRdb's version contains in-frame clones alone and is incomplete. The sample consists of hundreds of thousands of clones, approximately 86% of them appearing once. The sequencing sample was made of peripheral blood. The J gene is TRBJ1-1, the V gene TRBV7-9, with a weak D call TRBD1 (5 bases). The TCR sequence derives from a woman aged 25 to 39 who had recovered from COVID-19. CDR3 region: CASSLNRSHTEAFF. The DNA for the CDR3 is TGTGCCAGCAGCTTAAACAGGTCCCACACTGAAGCTTTCTTT.